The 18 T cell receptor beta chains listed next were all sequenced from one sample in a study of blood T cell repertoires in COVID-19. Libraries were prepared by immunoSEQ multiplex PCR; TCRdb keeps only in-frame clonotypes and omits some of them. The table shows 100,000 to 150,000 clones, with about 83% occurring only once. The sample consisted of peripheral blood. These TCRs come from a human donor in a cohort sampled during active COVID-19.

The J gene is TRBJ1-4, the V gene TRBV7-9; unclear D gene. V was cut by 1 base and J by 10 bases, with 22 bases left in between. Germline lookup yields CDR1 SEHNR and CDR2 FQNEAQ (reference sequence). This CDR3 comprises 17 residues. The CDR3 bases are TGTGCCAGCAGCTTAGGTTCTGGAGGTCCCGGGGTAGCAAAACTGTTTTTT. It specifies CASSLGSGGPGVAKLFF.

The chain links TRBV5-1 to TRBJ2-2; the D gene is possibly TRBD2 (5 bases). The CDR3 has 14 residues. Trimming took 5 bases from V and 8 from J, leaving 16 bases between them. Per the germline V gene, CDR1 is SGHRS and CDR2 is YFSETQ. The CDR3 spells CASRPNPRVGELFF. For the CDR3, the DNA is TGCGCCAGCAGGCCTAATCCGAGGGTGGGGGAGCTGTTTTTT.

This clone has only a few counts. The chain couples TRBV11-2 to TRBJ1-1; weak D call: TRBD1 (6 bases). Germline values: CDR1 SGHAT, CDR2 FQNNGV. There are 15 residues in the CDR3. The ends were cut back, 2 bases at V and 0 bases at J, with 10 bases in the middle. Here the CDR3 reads CASSLMGHLNTEAFF. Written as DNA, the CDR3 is TGTGCCAGCAGCTTAATGGGACACCTGAACACTGAAGCTTTCTTT.

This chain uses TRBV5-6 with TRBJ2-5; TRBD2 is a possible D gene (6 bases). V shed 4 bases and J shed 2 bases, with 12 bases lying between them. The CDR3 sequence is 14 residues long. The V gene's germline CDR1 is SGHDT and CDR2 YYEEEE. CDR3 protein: CASSARDLQETQYF. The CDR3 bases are TGTGCCAGCAGCGCCCGGGACTTACAAGAGACCCAGTACTTC.

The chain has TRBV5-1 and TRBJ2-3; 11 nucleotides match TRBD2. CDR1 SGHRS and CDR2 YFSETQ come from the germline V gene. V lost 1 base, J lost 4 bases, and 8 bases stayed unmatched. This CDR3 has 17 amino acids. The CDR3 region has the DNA TGCGCCAGCAGCTTGTCGGTTCTAGCGGGAGGCGCAGATACGCAGTATTTT. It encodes CASSLSVLAGGADTQYF.

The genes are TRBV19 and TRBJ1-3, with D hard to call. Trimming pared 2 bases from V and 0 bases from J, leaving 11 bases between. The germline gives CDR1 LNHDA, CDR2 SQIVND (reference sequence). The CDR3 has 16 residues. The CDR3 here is CASSIPRLNSGNTIYF. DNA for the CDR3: TGTGCCAGTAGTATACCCCGACTGAACTCTGGAAACACCATATATTTT.

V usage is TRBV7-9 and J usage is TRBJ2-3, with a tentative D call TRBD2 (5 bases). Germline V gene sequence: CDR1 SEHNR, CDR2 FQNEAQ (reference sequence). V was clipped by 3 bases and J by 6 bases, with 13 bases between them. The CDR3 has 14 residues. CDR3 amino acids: CASSLTLERDTQYF. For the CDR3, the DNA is TGTGCCAGCAGCTTGACACTAGAGCGGGATACGCAGTATTTT. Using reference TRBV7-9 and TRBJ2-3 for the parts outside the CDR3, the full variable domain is DTGVSQNPRHKITKRGQNVTFRCDPISEHNRLYWYRQTLGQGPEFLTYFQNEAQLEKSRLLSDRFSAERPKGSFSTLEIQRTEQGDSAMYLCASSLTLERDTQYFGPGTRLTVL.

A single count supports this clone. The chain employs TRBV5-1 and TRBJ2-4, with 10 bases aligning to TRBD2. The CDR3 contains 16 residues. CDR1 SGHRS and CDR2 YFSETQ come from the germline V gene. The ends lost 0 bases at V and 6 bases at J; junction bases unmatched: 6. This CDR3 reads CASSLGLAGAGNIQYF. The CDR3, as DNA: TGCGCCAGCAGCTTGGGGCTAGCGGGAGCTGGAAACATTCAGTACTTC.

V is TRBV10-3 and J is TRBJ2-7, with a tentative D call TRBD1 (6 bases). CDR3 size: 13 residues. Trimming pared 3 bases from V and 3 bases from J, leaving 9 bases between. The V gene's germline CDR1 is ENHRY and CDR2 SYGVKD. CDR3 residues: CAISDRGVYEQYF. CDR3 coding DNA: TGTGCCATCAGTGACAGGGGAGTCTACGAGCAGTACTTC.

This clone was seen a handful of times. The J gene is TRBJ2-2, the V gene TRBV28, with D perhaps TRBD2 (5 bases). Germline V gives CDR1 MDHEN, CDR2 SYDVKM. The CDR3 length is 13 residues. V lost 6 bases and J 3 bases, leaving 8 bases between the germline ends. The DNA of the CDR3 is TGTGCCAGCAGATTCGGGGACACCGGGGAGCTGTTTTTT. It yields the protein CASRFGDTGELFF.

The CDR3 is CASSSTLRTGGGPTEAFF. DNA for the CDR3: TGTGCCAGCAGTTCCACTCTCAGGACAGGGGGCGGGCCCACTGAAGCTTTCTTT. The chain couples TRBV27 to TRBJ1-1; 11 bases line up with TRBD1. The CDR3 spans 18 residues. The V segment lost 4 bases and the J segment 4 bases; nucleotides outside the gene matches: 14. CDR1 and CDR2 (germline): MNHEY, SMNVEV (reference sequence).

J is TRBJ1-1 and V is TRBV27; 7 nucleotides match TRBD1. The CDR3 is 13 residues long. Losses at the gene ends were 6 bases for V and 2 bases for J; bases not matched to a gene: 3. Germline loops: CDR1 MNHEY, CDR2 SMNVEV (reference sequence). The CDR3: CASSRQGNTEAFF. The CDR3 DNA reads TGTGCCAGCAGCAGACAGGGTAACACTGAAGCTTTCTTT.

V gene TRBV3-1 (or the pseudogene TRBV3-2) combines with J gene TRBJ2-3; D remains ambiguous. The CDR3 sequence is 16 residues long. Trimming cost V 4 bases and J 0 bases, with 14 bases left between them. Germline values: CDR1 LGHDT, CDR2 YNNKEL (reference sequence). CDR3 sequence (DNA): TGTGCCAGCAGCCCCTCTCTCGGTACTAGCACAGATACGCAGTATTTT. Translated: CASSPSLGTSTDTQYF.

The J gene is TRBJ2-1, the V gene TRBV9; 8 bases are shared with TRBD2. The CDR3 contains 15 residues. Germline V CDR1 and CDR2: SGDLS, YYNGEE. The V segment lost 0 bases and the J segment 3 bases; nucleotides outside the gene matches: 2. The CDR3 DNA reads TGTGCCAGCAGCGTAGCAGCGGGAGACTACAATGAGCAGTTCTTC. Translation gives CASSVAAGDYNEQFF.

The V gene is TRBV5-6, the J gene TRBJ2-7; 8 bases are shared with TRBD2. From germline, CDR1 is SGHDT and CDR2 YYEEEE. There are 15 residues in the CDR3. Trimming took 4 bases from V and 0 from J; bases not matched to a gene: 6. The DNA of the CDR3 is TGTGCCAGCAGCCCTAGCGGGCTGAGCTCCTACGAGCAGTACTTC. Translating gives CASSPSGLSSYEQYF.

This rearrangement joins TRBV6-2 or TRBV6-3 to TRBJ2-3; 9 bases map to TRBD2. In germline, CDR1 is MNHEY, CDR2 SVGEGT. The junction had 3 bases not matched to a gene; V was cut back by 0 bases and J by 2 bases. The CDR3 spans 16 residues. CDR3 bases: TGTGCCAGCAGTTACTCGGCTAGCGGGATCACAGATACGCAGTATTTT. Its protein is CASSYSASGITDTQYF.

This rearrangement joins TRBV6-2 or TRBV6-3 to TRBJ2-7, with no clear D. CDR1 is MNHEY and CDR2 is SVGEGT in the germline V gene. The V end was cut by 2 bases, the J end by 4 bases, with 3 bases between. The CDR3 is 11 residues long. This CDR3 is CASSYAYEQYF. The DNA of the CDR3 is TGTGCCAGCAGTTACGCGTACGAGCAGTACTTC.

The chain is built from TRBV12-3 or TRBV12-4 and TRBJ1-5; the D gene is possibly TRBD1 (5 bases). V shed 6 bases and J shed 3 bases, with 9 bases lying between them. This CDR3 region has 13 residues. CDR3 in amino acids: CASSPQVNQPQHF. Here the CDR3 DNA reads TGTGCCAGCAGCCCACAGGTCAATCAGCCCCAGCATTTT.